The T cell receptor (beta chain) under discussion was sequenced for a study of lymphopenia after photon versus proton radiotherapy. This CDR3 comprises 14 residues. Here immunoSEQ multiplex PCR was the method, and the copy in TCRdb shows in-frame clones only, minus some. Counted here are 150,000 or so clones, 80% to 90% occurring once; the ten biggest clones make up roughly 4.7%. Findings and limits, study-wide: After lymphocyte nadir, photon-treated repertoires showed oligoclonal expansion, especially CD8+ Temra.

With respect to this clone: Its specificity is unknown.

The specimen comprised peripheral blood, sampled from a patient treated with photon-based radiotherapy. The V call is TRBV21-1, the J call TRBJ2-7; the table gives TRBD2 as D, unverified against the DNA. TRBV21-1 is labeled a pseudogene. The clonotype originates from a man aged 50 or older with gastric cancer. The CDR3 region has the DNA TGTGCCAGCAGCAGGGCGGGTCAAGACTACGAGCAGTACTTC. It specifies CASSRAGQDYEQYF.